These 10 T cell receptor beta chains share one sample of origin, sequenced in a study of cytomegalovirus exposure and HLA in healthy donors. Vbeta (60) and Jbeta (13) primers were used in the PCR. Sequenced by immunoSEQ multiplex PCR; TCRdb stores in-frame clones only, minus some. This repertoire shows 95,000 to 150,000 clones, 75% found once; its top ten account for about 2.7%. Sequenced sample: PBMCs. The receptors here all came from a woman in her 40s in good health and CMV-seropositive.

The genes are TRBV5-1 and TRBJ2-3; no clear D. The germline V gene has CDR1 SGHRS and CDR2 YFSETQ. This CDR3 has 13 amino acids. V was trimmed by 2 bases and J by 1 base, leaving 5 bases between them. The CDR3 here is CASSFEGTDTQYF. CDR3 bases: TGCGCCAGCAGCTTCGAGGGCACAGATACGCAGTATTTT.

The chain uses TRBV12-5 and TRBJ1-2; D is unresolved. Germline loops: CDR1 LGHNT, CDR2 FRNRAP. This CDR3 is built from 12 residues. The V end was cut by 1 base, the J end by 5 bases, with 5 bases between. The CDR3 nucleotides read TGTGCTAGTGGTTTGGGAGGTTATGGCTACACCTTC. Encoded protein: CASGLGGYGYTF.

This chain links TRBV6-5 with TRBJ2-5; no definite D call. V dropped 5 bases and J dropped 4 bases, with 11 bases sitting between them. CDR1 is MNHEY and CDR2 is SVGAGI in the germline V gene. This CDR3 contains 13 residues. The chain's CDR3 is CASSGHSRETQYF. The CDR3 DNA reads TGTGCCAGCAGTGGCCACAGTCGAGAGACCCAGTACTTC.

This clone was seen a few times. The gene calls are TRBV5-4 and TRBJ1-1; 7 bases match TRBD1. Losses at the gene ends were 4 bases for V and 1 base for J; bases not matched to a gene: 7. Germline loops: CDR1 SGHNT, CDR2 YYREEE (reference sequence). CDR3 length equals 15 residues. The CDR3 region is CASSRGQLPNTEAFF. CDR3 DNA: TGTGCCAGCAGCAGGGGGCAGTTACCGAACACTGAAGCTTTCTTT.

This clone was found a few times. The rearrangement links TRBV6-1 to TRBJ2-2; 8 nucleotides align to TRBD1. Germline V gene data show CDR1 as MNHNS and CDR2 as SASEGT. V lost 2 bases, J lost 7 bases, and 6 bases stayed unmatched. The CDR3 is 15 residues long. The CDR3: CASSEQGAGIGELFF. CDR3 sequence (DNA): TGTGCCAGCAGTGAACAGGGGGCTGGTATCGGGGAGCTGTTTTTT.

The CDR3 protein is CASSVGQGGNGYTF. The CDR3 DNA reads TGTGCCAGCAGCGTAGGTCAGGGAGGAAATGGCTACACCTTC. V and J are TRBV9 and TRBJ1-2; possibly TRBD1 for D (5 bases). The CDR3 covers 14 residues. Germline CDR1 is SGDLS and CDR2 is YYNGEE. Trimming took 0 bases from V and 6 from J, leaving 12 bases between them. The full variable domain, its missing parts supplied by reference TRBV9 and TRBJ1-2, is DSGVTQTPKHLITATGQRVTLRCSPRSGDLSVYWYQQSLDQGLQFLIQYYNGEERAKGNILERFSAQQFPDLHSELNLSSLELGDSALYFCASSVGQGGNGYTFGSGTRLTVV.

The CDR3 reads CASSDSKGGVTF. The DNA for the CDR3 is TGTGCCAGCAGTGACTCGAAAGGGGGTGTCACCTTC. This rearrangement joins TRBV6-4 to TRBJ1-2; D perhaps matches TRBD1 (6 bases). This CDR3 region has 12 residues. V was trimmed by 0 bases and J by 13 bases, leaving 12 bases between them. From germline, CDR1 is MRHNA and CDR2 SNTAGT.

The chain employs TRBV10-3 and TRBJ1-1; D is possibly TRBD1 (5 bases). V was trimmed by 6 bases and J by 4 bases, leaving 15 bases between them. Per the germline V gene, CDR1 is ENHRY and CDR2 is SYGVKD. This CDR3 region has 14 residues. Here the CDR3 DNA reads TGTGCCATCAGCGGTCGGGGGGAGGGCACTGAAGCTTTCTTT. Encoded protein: CAISGRGEGTEAFF.

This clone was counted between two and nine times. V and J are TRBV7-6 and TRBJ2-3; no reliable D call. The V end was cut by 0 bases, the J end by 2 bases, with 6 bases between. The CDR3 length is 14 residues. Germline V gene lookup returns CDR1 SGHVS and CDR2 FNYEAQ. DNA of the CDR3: TGTGCCAGCAGCTTAGCCCCTAACACAGATACGCAGTATTTT. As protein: CASSLAPNTDTQYF.

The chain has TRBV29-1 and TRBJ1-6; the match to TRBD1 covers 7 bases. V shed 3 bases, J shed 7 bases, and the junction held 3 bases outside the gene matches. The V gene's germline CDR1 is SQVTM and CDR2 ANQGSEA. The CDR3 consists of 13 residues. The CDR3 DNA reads TGCAGCGTTGAGGACAGGTCGAATTCACCCCTCCACTTT. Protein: CSVEDRSNSPLHF. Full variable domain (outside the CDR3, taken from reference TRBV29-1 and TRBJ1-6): SAVISQKPSRDICQRGTSLTIQCQVDSQVTMMFWYRQQPGQSLTLIATANQGSEATYESGFVIDKFPISRPNLTFSTLTVSNMSPEDSSIYLCSVEDRSNSPLHFGNGTRLTVT.